The following is a T cell receptor (beta chain) sequence with its context. The antigen remains undetermined. The data belong to a study of response to subunit inactivated influenza vaccine. The CDR3 has 18 residues. With 10 bases clipped from V and 5 bases from J, the junction kept 23 bases outside the gene matches. The germline V gene has CDR1 MNHEY and CDR2 SVGEGT. TCRdb reanalysed the RT-PCR reads using MiXCR and keeps one entry per CDR3 protein. The sample has about 700,000 distinct CDR3 sequences, more than 11% seen once. Overall study results and limits: New T cells are recruited in small numbers by each seasonal influenza vaccination, according to the authors' suggestion.

Specimen: PBMCs from blood, collected roughly 2 weeks before vaccination. The sequence was collected from a man in his fifties or sixties who received an inactivated influenza vaccine. The V call is TRBV6-2 or TRBV6-3, the J call TRBJ2-3; TRBD2 agrees at 8 bases. CDR3 DNA sequence: TGTGCCACACATGAACAACTAGCGGTCCAAGGGGTAGTAGATACGCAGTATTTT. Translated, it gives CATHEQLAVQGVVDTQYF.